Listed here are 32 T cell receptor beta chains from one sample, sequenced in a study of blood T cell repertoires in COVID-19. Measured with immunoSEQ multiplex PCR; TCRdb has only the in-frame clones, and not every one. The data show 210,000 or so clones, 84% seen once. Sequences were obtained from peripheral blood. The receptor source for this set is a woman aged 45-65 years with active or convalescent COVID-19.

The V gene is TRBV13, the J gene TRBJ2-1; TRBD2 matches 9 bases. Germline values: CDR1 PRHDT, CDR2 FYEKMQ (reference sequence). V lost 1 base to trimming and J lost 5 bases; unmatched junction nucleotides: 9. CDR3 length: 17 residues. The chain's CDR3 is CASSLEARLAVNNEQFF. The CDR3 DNA sequence: TGTGCCAGCAGCTTAGAGGCCCGACTAGCGGTTAACAATGAGCAGTTCTTC.

The V call is TRBV28, the J call TRBJ1-2; D gene unclear. Trimming took off 8 bases at V and 0 bases at J, with 13 bases between the two ends. CDR1 is MDHEN, CDR2 SYDVKM, per germline. The CDR3 has 14 residues. The CDR3: CASCIPSANYGYTF. CDR3 DNA: TGTGCCAGCTGTATCCCCTCGGCTAACTATGGCTACACCTTC.

The rearrangement links TRBV5-1 to TRBJ1-2; D uncertain. Trimming stripped 1 base from V and 9 bases from J, with 19 bases between. There are 15 residues in the CDR3. CDR1 and CDR2 from the germline V gene are SGHRS and YFSETQ. Here the CDR3 reads CASSLMAVPRESYTF. The CDR3 coding sequence is TGCGCCAGCAGCTTGATGGCAGTCCCGAGGGAGAGCTACACCTTC. Filled out from reference TRBV5-1 and TRBJ1-2, the complete variable domain reads KAGVTQTPRYLIKTRGQQVTLSCSPISGHRSVSWYQQTPGQGLQFLFEYFSETQRNKGNFPGRFSGRQFSNSRSEMNVSTLELGDSALYLCASSLMAVPRESYTFGSGTRLTVV.

This chain uses TRBV3-1 (or the pseudogene TRBV3-2) with TRBJ2-1; maybe TRBD1 (6 bases). V was clipped by 3 bases and J by 1 base, with 10 bases between them. The CDR3 has 15 residues. The germline V gene has CDR1 LGHDT and CDR2 YNNKEL (reference sequence). The CDR3 sequence is CASSQDTGSYNEQFF. DNA of the CDR3: TGTGCCAGCAGCCAGGATACAGGGTCCTACAATGAGCAGTTCTTC.

The V gene is TRBV11-3, the J gene TRBJ1-1; TRBD1 might be the D (6 bases). Germline V lookup: CDR1 SGHNT, CDR2 YENEEA. Trimming removed 5 bases at V and 3 bases at J, with 13 bases between. This CDR3 spans 14 amino acids. The CDR3 sequence: CASSPRGKDTEAFF. CDR3 DNA: TGTGCCAGCAGCCCTAGGGGGAAGGACACTGAAGCTTTCTTT.

The chain has TRBV18 and TRBJ2-3; no firm D call. V was shortened by 4 bases and J by 0 bases, with 11 bases between the two germline ends. CDR3 length: 15 residues. CDR1 KGHSH and CDR2 LQKENI come from the germline V gene. The CDR3 reads CASSLRSGSTDTQYF. CDR3 sequence (DNA): TGTGCCAGCTCACTCCGGTCTGGTAGCACAGATACGCAGTATTTT.

The chain carries TRBV6-5 and TRBJ2-7; TRBD2 might be the D (6 bases). Trimming cost V 6 bases and J 0 bases, with 12 bases left between them. The CDR3 covers 14 residues. Germline CDR1 reads MNHEY; CDR2 reads SVGAGI. CDR3 DNA sequence: TGTGCCAGCAGGCGGGCGGGGTCCTCCTACGAGCAGTACTTC. Its translation: CASRRAGSSYEQYF.

There are a few counts of this clone. The chain has TRBV5-1 and TRBJ2-2; D call uncertain. The CDR3 is 14 amino acids. Germline V gene lookup returns CDR1 SGHRS and CDR2 YFSETQ. The V gene lost 4 bases and the J gene lost 4 bases, with 11 bases spanning the gap. The CDR3 DNA follows: TGCGCCAGCAGCCCCACCGGTAGCACCGGGGAGCTGTTTTTT. It is translated as CASSPTGSTGELFF.

The chain carries TRBV11-3 and TRBJ2-2; TRBD2 matches at 7 bases. Germline CDR1 and CDR2: SGHNT and YENEEA. This CDR3 has 15 amino acids. The ends lost 8 bases at V and 2 bases at J; junction bases unmatched: 8. Written as DNA, the CDR3 is TGTGCCAGCGGGGGAGGAGCGGGAAACACCGGGGAGCTGTTTTTT. Translated, it gives CASGGGAGNTGELFF.

The V call is TRBV3-1 (or the pseudogene TRBV3-2), the J call TRBJ1-5; D uncertain. The CDR3 runs to 17 residues. Trimming removed 0 bases from V and 1 base from J, with 13 bases in between. Germline CDR1 reads LGHDT; CDR2 reads YNNKEL (reference sequence). In DNA, the CDR3 is TGTGCCAGCAGCCAAGATCTTTTACAGATCAGCAATCAGCCCCAGCATTTT. Encoded protein: CASSQDLLQISNQPQHF.

The rearrangement links TRBV11-2 to TRBJ2-2; TRBD2 is a possible D gene (5 bases). This CDR3 spans 17 amino acids. Germline V gene lookup returns CDR1 SGHAT and CDR2 FQNNGV. The germline V and J ends were trimmed by 2 bases and 3 bases, with 16 bases remaining between them. The CDR3 sequence: CASSLRGYGNDTGELFF. The CDR3 region has the DNA TGTGCCAGCAGCTTACGCGGGTATGGCAACGACACCGGGGAGCTGTTTTTT.

This chain uses TRBV6-1 with TRBJ2-1, with TRBD2 identical over 9 bases. Germline V CDR1 and CDR2: MNHNS, SASEGT. With 1 base clipped from V and 1 base from J, the junction kept 8 bases outside the gene matches. This CDR3 contains 18 residues. CDR3 sequence (DNA): TGTGCCAGCAGTGAAGAAATCCGGCTAGCGGGGTCCTACAATGAGCAGTTCTTC. Its translation is CASSEEIRLAGSYNEQFF.

Regarding this clone: One junction end does not reproduce the germline sequence, and a read error may be involved. The rearrangement joins TRBV28 to TRBJ2-3; no clear D. Germline V gene data show CDR1 as MDHEN and CDR2 as SYDVKM. This CDR3 comprises 12 residues. The CDR3 region has the DNA TGTGCCACCAGTCTCCGCACAGATACGCAGTATTTT. Amino acid sequence: CATSLRTDTQYF.

V and J are TRBV6-6 and TRBJ2-7, with 11 bases fitting TRBD1. Looked up from germline, CDR1 is MNHNY and CDR2 is SVGAGI (reference sequence). The CDR3 spans 15 residues. V trimming: 8 bases; J trimming: 1 base; junction bases outside the gene matches: 7. The CDR3 here is CASAGDRGKSYEQYF. The CDR3, as DNA: TGTGCCAGCGCAGGGGACAGGGGGAAGTCCTACGAGCAGTACTTC.

The V gene is TRBV10-2, the J gene TRBJ1-3; D not certain. Germline lookup yields CDR1 WSHSY and CDR2 SAAADI. Trimming removed 4 bases from V and 4 bases from J, with 11 bases in between. This CDR3 is 14 amino acids long. In DNA, the CDR3 is TGCGCCAGCAGTGTCGAGCAAGCAGGAAACACCATATATTTT. Amino acid sequence: CASSVEQAGNTIYF.

V gene TRBV24-1 combines with J gene TRBJ1-5; D is undetermined. V was clipped by 2 bases and J by 2 bases, with 12 bases between them. The CDR3 has 16 amino acids. The V gene's germline CDR1 is KGHDR and CDR2 SFDVKD. In DNA, the CDR3 is TGTGCCACCAGTGATTGGCGAGGGTCTGGCAATCAGCCCCAGCATTTT. Translation: CATSDWRGSGNQPQHF.

As DNA, the CDR3 is TGTGCCAGTAGTATAGAAGGAGACCGCGGCTACACCTTC. Its translation: CASSIEGDRGYTF. The chain has TRBV19 and TRBJ1-2; no clear D gene. From germline, CDR1 is LNHDA and CDR2 SQIVND (reference sequence). This CDR3 spans 13 amino acids. V dropped 0 bases and J dropped 8 bases, with 10 bases sitting between them.

V and J are TRBV5-6 and TRBJ1-2; 12 bases are a match to TRBD1. Unmatched junction bases numbered 12, after V lost 4 bases and J lost 8 bases. There are 16 residues in the CDR3. Germline loops: CDR1 SGHDT, CDR2 YYEEEE. In DNA, the CDR3 is TGTGCCAGCAGCCGCCGGGACAGGGGGCGCGGTGAGGGCTACACCTTC. Translated: CASSRRDRGRGEGYTF.

The chain is built from TRBV2 and TRBJ1-2; the D is unclear. CDR1 and CDR2 from the germline V gene are SNHLY and FYNNEI. This CDR3 has 13 amino acids. The V end lost 11 bases, the J end lost 5 bases, and 18 bases lay between the germline ends. The CDR3 loop reads CASGAQSNYGYTF. The DNA of the CDR3 is TGTGCCTCCGGAGCGCAGTCGAATTATGGCTACACCTTC.

V and J are TRBV4-1 and TRBJ1-3, with D uncertain. Trimming took 4 bases from V and 0 from J, leaving 13 bases between them. Germline V gives CDR1 MGHRA, CDR2 YSYEKL. This CDR3 has 16 amino acids. The CDR3 DNA reads TGCGCCAGCAGCCTGGGCCCGACCATCTCTGGAAACACCATATATTTT. It codes for CASSLGPTISGNTIYF.

V and J are TRBV2 and TRBJ2-7, with TRBD2 as a possible D gene (5 bases). The CDR3 is 14 amino acids. CDR1 is SNHLY and CDR2 is FYNNEI in the germline V gene. Trimming shortened V by 1 base and J by 5 bases, and 12 bases separated the two germline ends. The CDR3 region is CASSEGEGPNEQYF. Written as DNA, the CDR3 is TGTGCCAGCAGTGAAGGCGAGGGCCCCAACGAGCAGTACTTC. Looking up the rest from reference TRBV2 and TRBJ2-7 gives the full variable domain: EPEVTQTPSHQVTQMGQEVILRCVPISNHLYFYWYRQILGQKVEFLVSFYNNEISEKSEIFDDQFSVERPDGSNFTLKIRSTKLEDSAMYFCASSEGEGPNEQYFGPGTRLTVT.

The chain uses TRBV29-1 and TRBJ1-6; 10 bases map to TRBD1. CDR3 length: 13 residues. Germline V gene data show CDR1 as SQVTM and CDR2 as ANQGSEA. With V trimmed by 4 bases and J by 9 bases, 3 bases remained unmatched. The DNA for the CDR3 is TGCAGCGTTGGAGGACAGGGGGGTTCACCCCTCCACTTT. Encoded protein: CSVGGQGGSPLHF.

This chain uses TRBV6-5 with TRBJ1-2; TRBD1 matches 10 bases. V shed 5 bases, J shed 4 bases, and the junction held 7 bases outside the gene matches. This CDR3 is built from 15 residues. CDR1 and CDR2 (germline): MNHEY, SVGAGI. CDR3 amino acids: CASSTPGQGIYGYTF. The CDR3 DNA reads TGTGCCAGCAGTACTCCGGGACAGGGGATCTATGGCTACACCTTC.

The DNA for the CDR3 is TGTGCCAGCAGCCCCCGGGACTCAACTCCCTACGAGCAGTACTTC. The encoded protein is CASSPRDSTPYEQYF. V gene TRBV5-5 combines with J gene TRBJ2-7; D may be TRBD2 (6 bases). The CDR3 spans 15 residues. The V and J ends lost 4 bases and 2 bases respectively, with 16 bases between them. The germline CDR1 and CDR2 sequences are SGHKS and YYEKEE (reference sequence).

This chain links TRBV4-2 with TRBJ2-7; 9 nucleotides match TRBD2. CDR1 is LGHNA, CDR2 YNFKEQ, per germline. V lost 0 bases, J lost 6 bases, and 9 bases stayed unmatched. The CDR3 covers 16 residues. The DNA of the CDR3 is TGTGCCAGCAGCCAAGAGGTGCTGCGGGAGGGGGGCGAGCAGTACTTC. Its protein product is CASSQEVLREGGEQYF.

The genes are TRBV6-6 and TRBJ1-2; possibly TRBD1 for D (5 bases). Trimming took off 2 bases at V and 0 bases at J, with 10 bases between the two ends. This CDR3 contains 15 residues. CDR1 MNHNY and CDR2 SVGAGI come from the germline V gene (reference sequence). The CDR3 region is CASSYPSGTNYGYTF. CDR3 in DNA: TGTGCCAGCAGTTACCCGTCAGGGACTAACTATGGCTACACCTTC.

J is TRBJ2-7 and V is TRBV5-6, with D possibly being TRBD2 (5 bases). There are 14 residues in the CDR3. CDR1 is SGHDT, CDR2 YYEEEE, per germline. The V end was cut by 1 base, the J end by 2 bases, with 10 bases between. This CDR3 reads CASSLTRAPYEQYF. The CDR3 region has the DNA TGTGCCAGCAGCTTGACTAGGGCTCCCTACGAGCAGTACTTC.

This chain connects TRBV3-1 (or the pseudogene TRBV3-2) to TRBJ2-5, with D unclear. Trimming removed 0 bases at V and 9 bases at J, with 8 bases between. The germline V gene has CDR1 LGHDT and CDR2 YNNKEL (reference sequence). This CDR3 has 12 residues. In DNA form, the CDR3 reads TGTGCCAGCAGCCAAGATTTACGGGCCCAGTACTTC. Protein: CASSQDLRAQYF.

This chain uses TRBV19 with TRBJ2-3; TRBD2 agrees at 11 bases. The germline CDR1 and CDR2 sequences are LNHDA and SQIVND (reference sequence). There are 18 residues in the CDR3. Losses at the gene ends were 5 bases for V and 2 bases for J; bases not matched to a gene: 12. The CDR3 spells CASSSTYTSGGLTDTQYF. In DNA form, the CDR3 reads TGTGCCAGTAGTTCAACCTATACTAGCGGGGGTCTCACAGATACGCAGTATTTT.

The chain combines TRBV15 with TRBJ1-2; D remains ambiguous. Trimming shortened V by 1 base and J by 2 bases, and 14 bases separated the two germline ends. This CDR3 is built from 16 residues. The V gene's germline CDR1 is LNHNV and CDR2 YYDKDF (reference sequence). The CDR3 loop reads CATSRARSGENYGYTF. The CDR3 DNA is TGTGCCACCAGCAGAGCTAGAAGCGGGGAAAACTATGGCTACACCTTC.

The chain couples TRBV3-1 (or the pseudogene TRBV3-2) to TRBJ1-1; no clear D. Trimming stripped 1 base from V and 7 bases from J, with 16 bases between. The germline V gene has CDR1 LGHDT and CDR2 YNNKEL (reference sequence). This CDR3 contains 15 residues. The CDR3 sequence: CASSQGPRGMGEAFF. The CDR3 DNA sequence: TGTGCCAGCAGCCAAGGACCGAGAGGGATGGGTGAAGCTTTCTTT.

This chain joins TRBV5-1 and TRBJ1-3; no definite D call. The CDR3 sequence is 15 residues long. Between the trimmed V and J ends, which lost 1 base and 0 bases, there was a span of 8 bases. Germline CDR1 SGHRS, CDR2 YFSETQ. The CDR3 spells CASSLIGDSGNTIYF. The CDR3 nucleotides read TGCGCCAGCAGCTTGATCGGAGACTCTGGAAACACCATATATTTT.